A single sample is the source of the 9 T cell receptor beta chains below, sequenced in a study of shared clonotypes between healthy human individuals. Using immunoSEQ multiplex PCR, the repertoire was profiled, and TCRdb retains in-frame clones only, with some absent. The sample includes about 330,000 clones, over 65% seen only once; the top ten take around 10%. The sequenced sample consisted of memory CD4+ T cells sorted from blood. Subset given: CD45RA-negative fraction. The source of these receptors is a man aged 30-40 years in good health.

This sequence joins TRBV19 and TRBJ1-2; weak D call: TRBD1 (5 bases). This CDR3 has 15 residues. Trimming removed 6 bases from V and 5 bases from J, with 19 bases in between. Germline V gives CDR1 LNHDA, CDR2 SQIVND (reference sequence). The CDR3 region has the DNA TGTGCCAGTAGGCCCGCGATCGGGGGTGGGTATGGCTACACCTTC. Its protein is CASRPAIGGGYGYTF.

In its sample, this clone was seen once. V and J are TRBV5-1 and TRBJ2-1, with TRBD2 matching 7 bases. The V segment lost 3 bases and the J segment 4 bases; nucleotides outside the gene matches: 10. The CDR3 is 16 residues long. The germline V gene encodes CDR1 SGHRS and CDR2 YFSETQ. CDR3 amino acids: CASSYTGTMVYNEQFF. CDR3 coding DNA: TGCGCCAGCAGCTACACCGGGACTATGGTTTACAATGAGCAGTTCTTC. The full variable domain, with the rest looked up from reference TRBV5-1 and TRBJ2-1, is KAGVTQTPRYLIKTRGQQVTLSCSPISGHRSVSWYQQTPGQGLQFLFEYFSETQRNKGNFPGRFSGRQFSNSRSEMNVSTLELGDSALYLCASSYTGTMVYNEQFFGPGTRLTVL.

This chain joins TRBV10-3 and TRBJ2-2; the D gene is possibly TRBD2 (5 bases). Germline V gene sequence: CDR1 ENHRY, CDR2 SYGVKD. CDR3 size: 14 residues. Trimming removed 1 base from V and 3 bases from J, with 6 bases in between. CDR3 nucleotide sequence: TGTGCCATCAGTGAGTTCGGGGACACCGGGGAGCTGTTTTTT. Protein sequence: CAISEFGDTGELFF.

The rearrangement uses TRBV9 and TRBJ1-1; possible D gene TRBD1, 5 bases. The CDR3 contains 16 residues. Trimming pared 3 bases from V and 4 bases from J, leaving 19 bases between. Per germline, CDR1 SGDLS and CDR2 YYNGEE. CDR3 nucleotides: TGTGCCAGCAGCGGGCAGGGCGCAGGGTCTATCACTGAAGCTTTCTTT. Amino acid sequence: CASSGQGAGSITEAFF.

A single count supports this clone. V and J are TRBV19 and TRBJ2-5; D perhaps matches TRBD1 (6 bases). Germline CDR1 and CDR2: LNHDA and SQIVND (reference sequence). The length of the CDR3 is 14 residues. Trimming pared 9 bases from V and 2 bases from J, leaving 16 bases between. The chain's CDR3 is CASQKDSAQETQYF. The CDR3, as DNA: TGTGCCAGCCAGAAGGACAGCGCACAAGAGACCCAGTACTTC. Based on the CDR3 plus reference TRBV19 and TRBJ2-5, the full variable domain is DGGITQSPKYLFRKEGQNVTLSCEQNLNHDAMYWYRQDPGQGLRLIYYSQIVNDFQKGDIAEGYSVSREKKESFPLTVTSAQKNPTAFYLCASQKDSAQETQYFGPGTRLLVL.

The chain links TRBV4-2 to TRBJ2-4, with D unclear. Germline lookup yields CDR1 LGHNA and CDR2 YNFKEQ. Trimming left V 0 bases short and J 5 bases short, with 11 bases between. This CDR3 is built from 15 residues. CDR3 sequence reads: CASSQDFPPQNIQYF. The CDR3 coding sequence is TGTGCCAGCAGCCAAGATTTTCCGCCCCAAAACATTCAGTACTTC.

The rearrangement joins TRBV7-2 to TRBJ1-2; TRBD1 matches at 8 bases. The V gene's germline CDR1 is SGHTA and CDR2 FQGNSA. V dropped 4 bases and J dropped 4; count of bases not matched to a gene: 14. The CDR3 contains 17 residues. The CDR3 DNA sequence: TGTGCCAGCAGCTATGACAGGGGCCTAGTCGACGCCTATGGCTACACCTTC. The encoded protein is CASSYDRGLVDAYGYTF. The full variable domain, rest sourced from reference TRBV7-2 and TRBJ1-2, is GAGVSQSPSNKVTEKGKDVELRCDPISGHTALYWYRQSLGQGLEFLIYFQGNSAPDKSGLPSDRFSAERTGGSVSTLTIQRTQQEDSAVYLCASSYDRGLVDAYGYTFGSGTRLTVV.

The chain has TRBV7-9 and TRBJ2-5; the match to TRBD1 covers 8 bases. CDR1 and CDR2 from the germline V gene are SEHNR and FQNEAQ (reference sequence). The CDR3 spans 16 residues. The V gene end was trimmed by 4 bases and the J gene end by 4 bases; junction bases not matched to a gene: 11. The CDR3 protein is CASSSQSGTGRETQYF. The CDR3 DNA is TGTGCCAGCAGCTCACAATCCGGGACAGGAAGAGAGACCCAGTACTTC.

As DNA, the CDR3 is TGTGCCAGCAGTTACGCCCAGGCCGGGGCGGCTGAAGCTTTCTTT. Protein: CASSYAQAGAAEAFF. The chain links TRBV6-5 to TRBJ1-1; a weak D match, TRBD1 (5 bases). V lost 2 bases to trimming and J lost 6 bases, with 16 bases between them. This CDR3 region has 15 residues. Germline loops: CDR1 MNHEY, CDR2 SVGAGI.